This T cell receptor beta chain was captured by sequencing in a study of T cells in narcolepsy. Overall study context: Patients with NT1 or NT2 and healthy control donors were enrolled.

Trimming stripped 0 bases from V and 1 base from J, with 7 bases between. Germline CDR1 GTSNPN, CDR2 SVGIG (reference sequence). The CDR3 runs 14 residues. Using immunoSEQ multiplex PCR, the repertoire was profiled, and TCRdb retains in-frame clones only, with some absent. The sample has about 34,000 clones, around 86% seen once. General study points: No autoreactive T cell clone sequences appeared in some memory CD4+ repertoires. Same-patient CSF and blood CD4+ T cell clonotypes included HCRT-specific and TRIB2-specific autoreactive ones. Reportedly, autoreactive clonotypes were serially detected in patients' blood but not controls'.

A note on this clone: Antigen unknown.

Sequencing used CD45RA- memory CD4+ T cells from PBMCs. The gene calls are TRBV30 and TRBJ1-5; D gene ambiguous. The TCR was taken from a human donor with narcolepsy. CDR3 loop: CAWSVWGSNQPQHF. DNA of the CDR3: TGTGCCTGGAGTGTATGGGGAAGCAATCAGCCCCAGCATTTT.